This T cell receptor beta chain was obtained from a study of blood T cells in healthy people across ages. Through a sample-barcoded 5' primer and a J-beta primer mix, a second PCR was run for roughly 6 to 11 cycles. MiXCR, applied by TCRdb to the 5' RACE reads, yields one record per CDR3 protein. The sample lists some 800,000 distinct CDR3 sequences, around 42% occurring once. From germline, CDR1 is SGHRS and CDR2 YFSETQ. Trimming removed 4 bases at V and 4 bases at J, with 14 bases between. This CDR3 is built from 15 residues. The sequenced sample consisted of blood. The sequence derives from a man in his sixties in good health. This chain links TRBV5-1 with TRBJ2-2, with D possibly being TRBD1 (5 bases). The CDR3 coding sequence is TGCGCCAGCAGCCTCCAGGACAAGAGCACCGGGGAGCTGTTTTTT. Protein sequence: CASSLQDKSTGELFF.